This TCR beta chain was found in a study of shared clonotypes between healthy human individuals. Study details: With ages of 18 to 49, the donors were two women and three men. CD8 memory received one plate per donor, CD8 naive two, CD4 memory three and CD4 naive three.

Using immunoSEQ multiplex PCR, the repertoire was profiled, and TCRdb retains in-frame clones only, with some absent. Of around 1.5 million clones listed, nearly 99% are singletons. Note on this clone: Its antigen is as yet unknown.

Study results and caveats: Approximately 4.5% was the fraction of naive CD4 clonotypes found shared across four donors.

This CDR3 comprises 15 residues. Losses at the gene ends were 6 bases for V and 0 bases for J; bases not matched to a gene: 7. Germline assignment: CDR1 MNHEY and CDR2 SVGAGI. The receptor was isolated from a man under 40 in good health. This rearrangement joins TRBV6-5 to TRBJ2-7; 8 bases are a match to TRBD2. The sequencing input was naive CD4+ T cells sorted from blood. Subset here: CD45RA+ positively selected. As DNA, the CDR3 is TGTGCCAGCAGCCCCGTCGGGAGGGGCTCCTACGAGCAGTACTTC. Translating it yields CASSPVGRGSYEQYF.